The sequence of this T cell receptor beta chain was determined in a study of shared clonotypes between healthy human individuals. V lost 5 bases, J lost 5 bases, and 9 bases stayed unmatched. The CDR3 covers 14 residues. Germline CDR1 is WNHNN and CDR2 is SYGVQD (reference sequence). Profiling relied on immunoSEQ multiplex PCR, and the TCRdb table lists in-frame clones only, not all of them. The data contain millions of clones, 85% to 95% of them singletons. This receptor was obtained from a man aged 18 to 35 in good health. The sequenced material came from naive CD4+ T cells sorted from blood. Specified subset: CD45RA+ positively selected. The chain combines TRBV10-1 with TRBJ2-7; 7 bases line up with TRBD2. The CDR3 DNA reads as TGCGCCAGCAGTAGCGGGACCGTCGTCCACGAGCAGTACTTC. Translation: CASSSGTVVHEQYF.